This TCR beta chain was identified in a study of identical twins listed by TCRdb under 2016. At the level of the whole study: The study deep-sequenced TCR alpha and beta repertoires from monozygotic twins, unrelated adults of various ages and cord blood to test whether fetal clonotypes persist. To rule out contamination, replicate twin experiments were performed at different times with different library preparation protocols.

Every donor in the study was a healthy Caucasian. Three pairs of female monozygotic twins, all aged about 18 to 29 years, made up the twin cohort. Peripheral blood mononuclear cells were used as the source from which RNA for TCR libraries was isolated. This clonotype was detected a few times. This receptor's antigen is unknown. Base qualities are not at hand, and no much larger clone is one base apart. The protocol used for the library was 5' RACE. Sequencing instrument: Illumina HiSeq 2000. A universal primer binding site was added through template switching, and the final cDNA carried a unique molecular identifier so that TCR cDNA molecules could be counted accurately. First-strand cDNA for TCR alpha and beta chains was synthesized from specific primers in the conserved constant-segment region. To control for contamination, every cDNA library was double barcoded, receiving both a SMART-Mk sample barcode and Illumina barcodes. Two successive PCR steps introduced TruSeq adapter sequences along with Illumina sample barcodes. The Illumina HiSeq platform was used with custom primers to sequence TCR alpha and beta cDNA libraries. Processing in the source paper ran as follows. Raw reads were processed with MiGEC to extract unique molecular identifiers, and MiXCR was used to determine CDR3 positions. Recombination models were inferred per individual with the repgenHMM and IGoR tools using an EM algorithm. Shared clonotype analysis was performed with the tcR package in R, normalizing sharing by the product of cloneset sizes. To study raw recombination free of thymic and clonal selection effects, out-of-frame nonproductive sequences were analyzed. TCRdb itself trimmed the public reads at Q25 with fastp, ran MiXCR and retained productive beta chains. For every CDR3 protein sequence, its rows merge into one entry that carries the most common genes and DNA. These V and J calls derive from TCRdb rather than the authors' analysis. For this sample the table gives 600,000 to 700,000 distinct CDR3 sequences, of which around 21% were detected only once. Clones ranked in the top ten supply roughly 4.3% of the sample.

The study at large found these results: Abundant cord blood beta clonotypes carried fewer insertions; young adult naive repertoires showed a weaker similar trend, while memory repertoires showed none. In beta out-of-frame sequences, excess twin sharing was weaker, because having fewer shared sequences lowered the signal-to-noise ratio. In monozygotic twins, recombination models systematically underestimated out-of-frame TCR alpha sharing, but the models matched the sharing seen between unrelated individuals. Zero-insertion analyses could be partly confounded by invariant T cells such as MAIT and iNKT, although diverse VJ usage argued against such confounding for most clonotypes. Compared with coincidental sharing between unrelated individuals, out-of-frame TCR alpha sequences shared between twins had an excess of sequences with low generation probability. Conclusions relied on cross-sectional statistical analysis, since the same donors could not be followed over many years.

This sample was also put to use in a study of T cells expressing NK-cell markers. The second paper states: Seven to nine donors provided sorted CD3+CD56+NKG2C+, CD3+CD56+NKG2C- and CD3+CD56-NKG2C+ T-cell subsets, whose TCR beta-chain repertoires were profiled. Among the eight sequenced donors, seven were HCMV-seropositive and one was HCMV-seronegative. To restrict sorting to alphabetaTCR-expressing T cells, an anti-gammadeltaTCR antibody was added in several experiments. In several donors, the dominant CD3+CD56+NKG2C+ clonotypes were found to rank among the top 10 CD8+ clonotypes and to make up 1.0-7.0% of CD8+ T cells. Those dominant clonotypes were again the most abundant among CD3+CD56-NKG2C+ cells in four donors, at roughly 28.3-60.1%. Whether the expanded NKG2C-expressing T cell clones were specific for HCMV antigens remained unclear. The eight sequenced donors were randomly selected healthy volunteers, three men and five women. HCMV serostatus was determined by detecting HCMV-specific IgG in serum with a commercial ELISA kit. For six donors, unsorted PBMC were also used to sequence bulk peripheral blood T-cell repertoires. MIGEC was used to demultiplex reads and group the reads by UMI, and MiTCR was used to assemble and quantify clonotypes. To remove erroneous sequences, TCR cDNA sequences were retained only when supported by two or more reads. The tcR package was used for downstream repertoire analysis, and clonotypes were matched across fractions by CDR3 nucleotide sequence plus V segment. VDJmatch was used to annotate antigen specificity against VDJdb, with one amino acid substitution in CDR3 allowed.

This clonotype was sampled from a woman in her late teens or twenties in good health. The sample taken for sequencing was PBMCs.

The DNA sequence is as follows: TGCGCCAGCAGCCCGGTAGGGTCCAGCCACTACTACAATGAGCAGTTCTTC. Its translation is CASSPVGSSHYYNEQFF. The chain uses TRBV10-1 and TRBJ2-1, with no confident D gene call. The CDR3 numbers 17 residues from cysteine through phenylalanine. Of the read, only the CDR3 DNA is kept; its 51 bases are in frame from base 1. For CDR1 and CDR2, the germline V gene (reference sequence) lists WNHNN and SYGVQD. V is cut by 6 bases and J by 3 bases, and the space between the germline ends is 21 bases.